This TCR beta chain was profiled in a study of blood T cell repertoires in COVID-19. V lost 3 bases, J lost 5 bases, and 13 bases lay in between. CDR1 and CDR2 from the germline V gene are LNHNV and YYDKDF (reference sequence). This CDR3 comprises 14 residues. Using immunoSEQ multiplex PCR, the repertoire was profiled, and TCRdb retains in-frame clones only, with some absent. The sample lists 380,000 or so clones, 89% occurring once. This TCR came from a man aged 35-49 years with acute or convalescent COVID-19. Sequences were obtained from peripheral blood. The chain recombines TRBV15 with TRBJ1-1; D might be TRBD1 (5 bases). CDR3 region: CATSRGGVGTEAFF. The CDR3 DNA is TGTGCCACCAGCAGGGGGGGGGTAGGTACTGAAGCTTTCTTT.